The rows below give T cell receptor beta chains drawn from one sample of a study of blood T cell repertoires in COVID-19. Profiled with immunoSEQ multiplex PCR; TCRdb holds only in-frame clones, not every one. The sample includes 150,000 to 200,000 clones, roughly 91% of them seen just once. Sequencing was carried out using peripheral blood. These receptors were obtained from a woman aged 45-65 years with acute or convalescent COVID-19. CDR3s leave out the opening cysteine and the closing phenylalanine or tryptophan. Fields, in order: J gene, V gene, clone size, CDR3 protein. A row's size may be missing; if present it is once, few, many or a size class.

TRBJ2-3,TRBV11-2,-,ASSLDAGLADSTDTQY
TRBJ2-1,TRBV5-1,-,ASSLMTSGGYNEQF
TRBJ1-6,TRBV19,-,ASSRQGAESPLH
TRBJ1-1,TRBV5-8,-,ASSLESGGVNTEAF
TRBJ2-3,TRBV12-3/TRBV12-4,-,ASSSTGANTQY
TRBJ1-6,TRBV19,-,ASSTGQGNNSPLH
TRBJ1-5,TRBV5-1,-,ASRPTLGQPQH
TRBJ2-1,TRBV13,-,ASSFGTTNEQF
TRBJ2-3,TRBV3-1/TRBV3-2,-,ASSQGTVAGLTDTQY
TRBJ2-2,TRBV12-3/TRBV12-4,-,ASSLDRAGELF
TRBJ1-1,TRBV28,-,ASSTPSTRLNTEAF
TRBJ2-5,TRBV3-1/TRBV3-2,-,ASSQDFTGQETQY
TRBJ1-5,TRBV5-4,-,ASSLTPGNSNQPQH
TRBJ1-2,TRBV24-1,-,ATSDPLYGYT
TRBJ2-5,TRBV5-1,-,ASSLGSSDFQETQY
TRBJ2-1,TRBV2,-,ASVHLRGPNNEQF
TRBJ2-2,TRBV6-6,-,ASSYTEAGELF
TRBJ2-3,TRBV7-8,-,ASSSYRLAGGRPDTQY
TRBJ1-1,TRBV28,-,ASSATGFTEAF
TRBJ1-1,TRBV18,-,ASSPFRSGTEAF
TRBJ1-1,TRBV19,-,ASSPGQGLNTEAF
TRBJ1-2,TRBV10-2,-,ASRIGTDYGYT
TRBJ2-5,TRBV7-6,-,ASSYSTSGRGETQY
TRBJ2-7,TRBV4-1,-,ASSQDRGVAEQY
TRBJ1-4,TRBV7-2,-,ASSQGLATNEKLF
TRBJ1-3,TRBV3-1/TRBV3-2,-,ASSQLDSGNTIY
TRBJ1-2,TRBV7-6,few,ASSLEIFEAGMNRYT
TRBJ2-1,TRBV30,-,AWSVTSGGYNEQF
TRBJ2-3,TRBV6-5,few,ASSRREGDTQY
TRBJ1-2,TRBV6-2/TRBV6-3,-,ASSYEGSDYGYT
TRBJ2-5,TRBV28,-,ASSSPAGGRGQETQY
TRBJ2-7,TRBV5-8,-,ASSLGGGAPHGVQY
TRBJ1-2,TRBV11-2,once,ASSLEVIGSEGYT
TRBJ2-5,TRBV6-5,-,ASSSDRAQETQY
TRBJ1-5,TRBV24-1,-,ATSDSGGLGQPQH
TRBJ1-2,TRBV3-1/TRBV3-2,-,ASSQDPGLGYT
TRBJ2-3,TRBV18,-,ASSLAGVSNTQY
TRBJ1-2,TRBV30,-,ACRSNRGPGYT
TRBJ2-1,TRBV11-3,once,ASSLARGGTPYNEQF
TRBJ1-4,TRBV30,-,AWSLTGGRGEKLF
TRBJ1-3,TRBV24-1,-,ATSDPRTSGNTIY
TRBJ1-4,TRBV2,once,ASRGTGGSTNEKLF
TRBJ1-2,TRBV11-2,-,ASSQDRNYGYT
TRBJ1-1,TRBV19,-,ASSTRDTLNTEAF
TRBJ1-2,TRBV2,-,ASSGETGGVGYT
TRBJ2-3,TRBV7-9,-,ASSQGPRTDTQY
TRBJ1-5,TRBV6-5,-,ASRGQGLQPQH
TRBJ1-2,TRBV24-1,-,ATSDWNSDEEGYT
TRBJ1-1,TRBV7-2,few,ASRSRQGWGNTEAF
TRBJ2-4,TRBV11-2,-,ASSFRATSAKNIQY
TRBJ1-6,TRBV3-1/TRBV3-2,once,ASSSRDSSYNSPLH
TRBJ2-1,TRBV30,-,AWSVRGNEQF
TRBJ2-1,TRBV19,once,ASSIYENNEQF
TRBJ2-1,TRBV10-3,-,AIRAKNEQF
TRBJ1-1,TRBV7-9,-,ASSPLLNTEAF
TRBJ1-1,TRBV12-3/TRBV12-4,-,ASSLALGGEAF
TRBJ2-3,TRBV3-1/TRBV3-2,-,ASSLFSGGAPDTQY
TRBJ2-3,TRBV27,-,ASSFLRDNTDTQY
TRBJ1-5,TRBV10-2,once,ASSPRGPWSNQPQH